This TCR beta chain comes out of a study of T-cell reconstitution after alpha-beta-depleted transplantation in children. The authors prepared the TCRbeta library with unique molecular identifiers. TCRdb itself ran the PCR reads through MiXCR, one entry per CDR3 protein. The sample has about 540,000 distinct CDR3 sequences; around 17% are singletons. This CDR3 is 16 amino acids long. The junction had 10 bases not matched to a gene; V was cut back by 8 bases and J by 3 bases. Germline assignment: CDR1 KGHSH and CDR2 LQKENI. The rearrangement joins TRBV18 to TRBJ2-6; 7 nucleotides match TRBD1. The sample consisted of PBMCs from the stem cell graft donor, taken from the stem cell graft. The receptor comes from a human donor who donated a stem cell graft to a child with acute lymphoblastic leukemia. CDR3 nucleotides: TGTGCCAGCACCCAGCTGACAGGGTTTGGGGCCAACGTCCTGACTTTC. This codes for CASTQLTGFGANVLTF. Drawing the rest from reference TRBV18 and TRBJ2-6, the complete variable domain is NAGVMQNPRHLVRRRGQEARLRCSPMKGHSHVYWYRQLPEEGLKFMVYLQKENIIDESGMPKERFSAEFPKEGPSILRIQQVVRGDSAAYFCASTQLTGFGANVLTFGAGSRLTVL.